The T cell receptor (beta chain) described here comes from a study of control samples from healthy donors and cancer patients. CDR3 length equals 16 residues. The V end was cut by 8 bases, the J end by 6 bases, with 25 bases between. Germline-derived CDR1 and CDR2 are LNHDA and SQIVND (reference sequence). Assay used: immunoSEQ multiplex PCR; TCRdb lists only in-frame clones, some missing. Of about 110,000 clones detected, around 89% appear once; the ten largest clones hold around 3.9%. J is TRBJ1-2 and V is TRBV19; TRBD1 might be the D (5 bases). The clonotype was recovered from a woman aged 55 to 70 with lung cancer. Sample: PBMCs. In DNA, the CDR3 is TGTGCCAGTGCTCCGGGACTCTCTCAATCTTATCATGGCTACACCTTC. It translates to CASAPGLSQSYHGYTF.